The subject of this entry is one T cell receptor beta chain. This sample was included in a study of T cell changes during pregnancy in multiple sclerosis. Data came from immunoSEQ multiplex PCR; TCRdb stores just in-frame clones and leaves some out. The sample has about 67,000 clones; around 89% are singletons. This CDR3 is 13 amino acids long. The germline gives CDR1 GTSNPN, CDR2 SVGIG (reference sequence). Trimming cost V 0 bases and J 8 bases; bases outside gene matches: 3. The chain links TRBV30 to TRBJ1-2; 10 nucleotides align to TRBD1. The specimen was peripheral blood, collected in the first trimester of pregnancy. This sequence originates from a female donor with multiple sclerosis, enrolled in a pregnancy study. The CDR3: CAWSVRQGAGYTF. The DNA for the CDR3 is TGTGCCTGGAGTGTAAGACAGGGGGCCGGCTACACCTTC.